This T cell receptor (beta chain) was obtained from a study of beta chain features in type 1 diabetes. Background on the study: In all, some 100,000,000 sorted cells from all samples were analyzed.

Every isolated RNA sample was fully reverse transcribed, so sequencing captured expressed TCRB transcripts. Sequencing was performed with immunoSEQ multiplex PCR; in TCRdb, only in-frame clones are kept and a portion is missing. The profile shows more than 350,000 clones, roughly 11% of them singletons. A sort by CD45RO/CCR7/CD25/CD127/CD95/CD27 yielded CD4+ naive, central memory, regulatory and stem cell-like memory cells. This CDR3 is built from 14 residues. CDR1 and CDR2 (germline): SNHLY, FYNNEI. The V end was cut by 7 bases, the J end by 6 bases, with 17 bases between. Study-level findings and limits: There was no resolution here of whether HLA type influences TCRB rearrangement.

In this sample, this clone turned up once. Its antigen is unknown. The receptor's source is a woman aged 18 to 35 in good health. Sequencing input: naive CD4+ T cells from blood. This sequence joins TRBV2 and TRBJ2-3; the D is unclear. The CDR3 bases are TGTGCCAGCATCTTAGACCCGATGCGCGATACGCAGTATTTT. As protein: CASILDPMRDTQYF.